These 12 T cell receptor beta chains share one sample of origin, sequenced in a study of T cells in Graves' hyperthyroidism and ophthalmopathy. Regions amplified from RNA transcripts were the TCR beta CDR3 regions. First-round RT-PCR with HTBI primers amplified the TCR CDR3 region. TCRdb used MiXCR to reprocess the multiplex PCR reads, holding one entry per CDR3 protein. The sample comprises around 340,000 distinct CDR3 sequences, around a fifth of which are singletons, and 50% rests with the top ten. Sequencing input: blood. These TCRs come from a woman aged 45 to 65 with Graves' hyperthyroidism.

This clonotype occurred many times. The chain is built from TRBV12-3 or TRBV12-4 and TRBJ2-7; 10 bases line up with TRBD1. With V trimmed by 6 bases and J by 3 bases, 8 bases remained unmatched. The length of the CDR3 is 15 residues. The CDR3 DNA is TGTGCCAGCAGCAACACCGGGACAGGGGTCTACGAGCAGTACTTC. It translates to CASSNTGTGVYEQYF.

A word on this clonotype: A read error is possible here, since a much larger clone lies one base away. CDR3: CASSRGRAITEAFF. For the CDR3, the DNA is TGTGCCAGCAGTAGGGGACGGGCGATCACTGAAGCTTTCTTT. V gene TRBV27 combines with J gene TRBJ1-1; perhaps TRBD1 as D (5 bases). The CDR3 length is 14 residues. With 5 bases removed from V and 4 bases from J, the gap between germline ends came to 14 bases. Germline lookup yields CDR1 MNHEY and CDR2 SMNVEV (reference sequence).

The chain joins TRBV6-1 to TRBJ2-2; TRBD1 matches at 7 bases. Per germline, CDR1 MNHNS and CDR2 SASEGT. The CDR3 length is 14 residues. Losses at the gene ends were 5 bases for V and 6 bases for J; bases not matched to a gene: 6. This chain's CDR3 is CASSLETGPGELFF. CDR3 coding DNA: TGTGCCAGCAGTCTGGAGACAGGGCCCGGGGAGCTGTTTTTT.

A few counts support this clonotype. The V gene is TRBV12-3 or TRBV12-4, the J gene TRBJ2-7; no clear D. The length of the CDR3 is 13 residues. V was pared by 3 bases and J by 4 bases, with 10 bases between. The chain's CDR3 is CASSLDLPYEQYF. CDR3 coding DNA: TGTGCCAGCAGTTTGGACCTCCCGTACGAGCAGTACTTC.

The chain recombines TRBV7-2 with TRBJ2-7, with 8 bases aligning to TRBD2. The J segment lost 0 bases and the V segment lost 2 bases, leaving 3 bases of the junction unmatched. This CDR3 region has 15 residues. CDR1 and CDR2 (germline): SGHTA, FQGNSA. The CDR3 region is CASSLSGSPSYEQYF. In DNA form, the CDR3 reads TGTGCCAGCAGCTTAAGCGGGAGCCCCTCCTACGAGCAGTACTTC.

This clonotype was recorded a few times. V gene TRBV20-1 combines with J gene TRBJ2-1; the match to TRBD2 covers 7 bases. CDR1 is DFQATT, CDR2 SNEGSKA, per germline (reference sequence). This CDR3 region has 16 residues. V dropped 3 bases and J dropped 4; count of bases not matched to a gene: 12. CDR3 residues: CSASGETRGLYNEQFF. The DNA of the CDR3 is TGCAGTGCTAGCGGGGAAACTAGGGGACTATACAATGAGCAGTTCTTC.

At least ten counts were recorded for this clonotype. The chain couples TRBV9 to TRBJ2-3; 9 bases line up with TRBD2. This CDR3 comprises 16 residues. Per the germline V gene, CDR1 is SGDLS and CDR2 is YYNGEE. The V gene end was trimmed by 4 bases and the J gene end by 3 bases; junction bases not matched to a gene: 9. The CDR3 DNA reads TGTGCCAGCAGCATTAGCGGGAGTTTTTCAACAGATACGCAGTATTTT. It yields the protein CASSISGSFSTDTQYF. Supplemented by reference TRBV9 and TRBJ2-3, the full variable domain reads DSGVTQTPKHLITATGQRVTLRCSPRSGDLSVYWYQQSLDQGLQFLIQYYNGEERAKGNILERFSAQQFPDLHSELNLSSLELGDSALYFCASSISGSFSTDTQYFGPGTRLTVL.

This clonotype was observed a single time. In nucleotides, the CDR3 is TGTGCCAGCAGCCAAAATCAGCAGGGCGGGAACACCATATATTTT. It is translated as CASSQNQQGGNTIYF. The chain has TRBV12-3 or TRBV12-4 and TRBJ1-3, with D perhaps matching TRBD1 (5 bases). The CDR3 has 15 residues. Between the trimmed V and J ends, which lost 6 bases and 7 bases, there was a span of 19 bases.

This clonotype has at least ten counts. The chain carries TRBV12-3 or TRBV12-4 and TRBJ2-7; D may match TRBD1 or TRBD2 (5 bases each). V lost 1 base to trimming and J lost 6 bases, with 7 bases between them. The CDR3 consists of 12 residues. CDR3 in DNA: TGTGCCAGCAGTTTAGGAGGGGCCGAGCAGTACTTC. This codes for CASSLGGAEQYF.

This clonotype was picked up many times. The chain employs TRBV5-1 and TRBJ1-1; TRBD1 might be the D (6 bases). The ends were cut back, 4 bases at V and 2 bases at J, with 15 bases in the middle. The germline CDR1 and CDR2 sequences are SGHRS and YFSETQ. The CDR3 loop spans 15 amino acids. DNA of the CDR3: TGCGCCAGCAGCCGGGACATCACAACAAACACTGAAGCTTTCTTT. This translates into CASSRDITTNTEAFF.

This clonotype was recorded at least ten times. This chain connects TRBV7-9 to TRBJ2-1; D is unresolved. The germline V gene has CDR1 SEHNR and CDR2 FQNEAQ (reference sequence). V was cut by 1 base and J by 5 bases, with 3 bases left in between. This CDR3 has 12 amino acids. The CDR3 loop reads CASSLVDNEQFF. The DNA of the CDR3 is TGTGCCAGCAGCTTAGTGGACAATGAGCAGTTCTTC.

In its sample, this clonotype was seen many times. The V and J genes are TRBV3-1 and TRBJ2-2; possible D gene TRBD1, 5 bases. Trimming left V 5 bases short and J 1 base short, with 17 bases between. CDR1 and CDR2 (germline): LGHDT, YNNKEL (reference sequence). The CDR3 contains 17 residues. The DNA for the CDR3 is TGTGCCAGCAGCTACAGCACCCCAGGACAGAACACCGGGGAGCTGTTTTTT. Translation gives CASSYSTPGQNTGELFF.